A single sample gave rise to the 26 T cell receptor beta chains below, sequenced in a study of cytomegalovirus exposure and HLA in healthy donors. The PCR made use of 60 Vbeta and 13 Jbeta primers. Using immunoSEQ multiplex PCR, the repertoire was profiled, and TCRdb retains in-frame clones only, with some absent. The repertoire holds 100,000 or so clones, with approximately 82% as singletons. The sample consisted of PBMCs. All receptors derive from a man in his forties in good health and CMV-seropositive.

This chain connects TRBV21-1 to TRBJ1-3; TRBD1 is taken as the D call from the table, unchecked against the DNA. TRBV21-1 is a pseudogene segment. The length of the CDR3 is 20 residues. In nucleotides, the CDR3 is TGTGCCAGCAGCAGGGGAGCTGGAGACAGGGAAAGCACCTCTGGAAACACCATATATTTT. It is translated as CASSRGAGDRESTSGNTIYF.

V usage is TRBV9 and J usage is TRBJ2-7, with unresolved D. Trimming shortened V by 0 bases and J by 2 bases, and 9 bases separated the two germline ends. This CDR3 spans 14 amino acids. Looked up from germline, CDR1 is SGDLS and CDR2 is YYNGEE. The CDR3 spells CASSVEHTTYEQYF. CDR3 in DNA: TGTGCCAGCAGCGTAGAACACACGACCTACGAGCAGTACTTC.

The rearrangement joins TRBV5-4 to TRBJ1-3; 9 bases align to TRBD1. Germline V gene data show CDR1 as SGHNT and CDR2 as YYREEE (reference sequence). The ends lost 4 bases at V and 7 bases at J; junction bases unmatched: 9. CDR3 length equals 15 residues. This CDR3 reads CASSRTGGIGNTIYF. The CDR3, as DNA: TGTGCCAGCAGCAGAACAGGGGGCATTGGTAACACCATATATTTT. Looking up the rest from reference TRBV5-4 and TRBJ1-3 gives the full variable domain: ETGVTQSPTHLIKTRGQQVTLRCSSQSGHNTVSWYQQALGQGPQFIFQYYREEENGRGNFPPRFSGLQFPNYSSELNVNALELDDSALYLCASSRTGGIGNTIYFGEGSWLTVV.

The chain employs TRBV28 and TRBJ2-5; D is uncertain. The germline V gene encodes CDR1 MDHEN and CDR2 SYDVKM. The CDR3 is made up of 12 amino acids. V lost 5 bases and J lost 5, with 9 bases in between. Here the CDR3 reads CASSLPRETQYF. The CDR3 coding sequence is TGTGCCAGCAGTCTCCCCCGGGAGACCCAGTACTTC.

This clone was counted a few times. J is TRBJ1-5 and V is TRBV19, with 8 bases lining up with TRBD1. With V trimmed by 5 bases and J by 3 bases, 9 bases remained unmatched. This CDR3 is built from 16 residues. Germline CDR1 reads LNHDA; CDR2 reads SQIVND (reference sequence). CDR3 bases: TGTGCCAGTAGTCGGGACAGGACACGATACAATCAGCCCCAGCATTTT. This codes for CASSRDRTRYNQPQHF.

A single count supports this clone. The chain employs TRBV7-2 and TRBJ2-7; D may be TRBD1 (5 bases). CDR3 length equals 15 residues. V dropped 1 base and J dropped 0 bases, with 10 bases sitting between them. Germline CDR1 and CDR2: SGHTA and FQGNSA. This CDR3 is CASSLVQGTSYEQYF. As DNA, the CDR3 is TGTGCCAGCAGCTTAGTTCAGGGCACCTCCTACGAGCAGTACTTC.

The V and J genes are TRBV5-4 and TRBJ2-7, with D maybe TRBD2 (6 bases). Germline CDR1 reads SGHNT; CDR2 reads YYREEE (reference sequence). V was clipped by 3 bases and J by 0 bases, with 22 bases between them. This CDR3 has 18 amino acids. CDR3 in amino acids: CASSSGVKTGWGSYEQYF. In DNA form, the CDR3 reads TGTGCCAGCAGCTCGGGAGTGAAGACTGGCTGGGGCTCCTACGAGCAGTACTTC. Filled out from reference TRBV5-4 and TRBJ2-7, the complete variable domain reads ETGVTQSPTHLIKTRGQQVTLRCSSQSGHNTVSWYQQALGQGPQFIFQYYREEENGRGNFPPRFSGLQFPNYSSELNVNALELDDSALYLCASSSGVKTGWGSYEQYFGPGTRLTVT.

This sequence joins TRBV11-2 and TRBJ1-1; 8 bases are a match to TRBD1. V lost 5 bases, J lost 3 bases, and 5 bases stayed unmatched. The germline V gene has CDR1 SGHAT and CDR2 FQNNGV. The CDR3 runs to 14 residues. CDR3 bases: TGTGCCAGCAGCGCCGCAGGGGGCTACACTGAAGCTTTCTTT. Protein: CASSAAGGYTEAFF.

The chain has TRBV5-1 and TRBJ2-1, with no clear D. Trimming cost V 0 bases and J 7 bases, with 11 bases left between them. The CDR3 covers 14 residues. Germline loops: CDR1 SGHRS, CDR2 YFSETQ. The CDR3: CASSLVSPKNEQFF. The CDR3, as DNA: TGCGCCAGCAGCTTGGTTAGCCCGAAAAATGAGCAGTTCTTC.

The rearrangement joins TRBV20-1 to TRBJ2-7; D is unresolved. Trimming took off 5 bases at V and 4 bases at J, with 9 bases between the two ends. CDR1 is DFQATT, CDR2 SNEGSKA, per germline (reference sequence). CDR3 size: 11 residues. For the CDR3, the DNA is TGCAGTGCTGCCAAGGAGTACGAGCAGTACTTC. Residues: CSAAKEYEQYF.

The rearrangement links TRBV28 to TRBJ2-7; tentative D call: TRBD1 (6 bases). Trimming removed 2 bases at V and 0 bases at J, with 11 bases between. The CDR3 spans 15 residues. Per the germline V gene, CDR1 is MDHEN and CDR2 is SYDVKM. CDR3 residues: CASSLRQASSYEQYF. DNA of the CDR3: TGTGCCAGCAGTTTAAGACAGGCGAGCTCCTACGAGCAGTACTTC.

The chain recombines TRBV28 with TRBJ1-5; D unresolved. This CDR3 comprises 15 residues. CDR1 and CDR2 (germline): MDHEN, SYDVKM. The ends were cut back, 5 bases at V and 1 base at J, with 12 bases in the middle. Here the CDR3 DNA reads TGTGCCAGCAGTAGCCCAAGACACAGCAATCAGCCCCAGCATTTT. The encoded protein is CASSSPRHSNQPQHF.

This CDR3 is CASSRDRGAVAQYF. In nucleotides, the CDR3 is TGTGCCAGCAGCCGGGACAGGGGCGCTGTGGCCCAGTACTTC. The chain is built from TRBV11-1 and TRBJ2-5; 10 nucleotides align to TRBD1. With V trimmed by 5 bases and J by 9 bases, 9 bases remained unmatched. This CDR3 contains 14 residues. Per the germline V gene, CDR1 is SGHAT and CDR2 is FQDESV (reference sequence).

This sequence joins TRBV14 and TRBJ2-7; 8 bases match TRBD2. Germline V CDR1 and CDR2: SGHDN, FVKESK. V was clipped by 4 bases and J by 2 bases; unmatched bases: 13. The CDR3 runs to 17 residues. The CDR3 sequence: CASSPGLDGYLPYEQYF. Here the CDR3 DNA reads TGTGCCAGCAGCCCGGGACTAGATGGGTATTTGCCCTACGAGCAGTACTTC.

The genes are TRBV27 and TRBJ2-7, with D perhaps TRBD2 (6 bases). The CDR3 has 11 residues. With 9 bases removed from V and 7 bases from J, the gap between germline ends came to 13 bases. The germline V gene has CDR1 MNHEY and CDR2 SMNVEV (reference sequence). The CDR3 sequence: CASSQGGEQYF. In nucleotides, the CDR3 is TGTGCCAGTTCCCAGGGAGGTGAGCAGTACTTC.

The V gene is TRBV6-1, the J gene TRBJ2-7; 8 positions agree with TRBD1. Germline values: CDR1 MNHNS, CDR2 SASEGT. The J segment lost 0 bases and the V segment lost 11 bases, leaving 12 bases of the junction unmatched. The CDR3 length is 15 residues. The CDR3 is CAGQTAGGTSYEQYF. The CDR3 DNA is TGTGCCGGTCAGACGGCAGGGGGCACCTCCTACGAGCAGTACTTC.

The chain couples TRBV28 to TRBJ2-1; tentative D call: TRBD2 (5 bases). Trimming took 3 bases from V and 6 from J, leaving 9 bases between them. This CDR3 spans 13 amino acids. Germline V gives CDR1 MDHEN, CDR2 SYDVKM. CDR3 loop: CASSFLAGNEQFF. CDR3 bases: TGTGCCAGCAGTTTCCTGGCGGGCAATGAGCAGTTCTTC.

The rearrangement joins TRBV2 to TRBJ2-2; D possibly corresponds to TRBD1 (5 bases). CDR1 and CDR2 (germline): SNHLY, FYNNEI. This CDR3 contains 14 residues. Trimming removed 4 bases at V and 3 bases at J, with 9 bases between. CDR3 region: CASSGAGHTGELFF. The CDR3 DNA sequence: TGTGCCAGCAGTGGGGCAGGGCACACCGGGGAGCTGTTTTTT.

This clone was seen a handful of times. This rearrangement joins TRBV7-3 to TRBJ2-1; 14 nucleotides agree with TRBD2. The CDR3 has 15 residues. Germline V gives CDR1 SGHTA, CDR2 FQGTGA. V dropped 3 bases and J dropped 6; count of bases not matched to a gene: 1. The CDR3 reads CASSFGTSGSNEQFF. CDR3 nucleotide sequence: TGTGCCAGCAGCTTCGGGACTAGCGGGAGCAATGAGCAGTTCTTC.

This clone has a handful of counts. As DNA, the CDR3 is TGTGCCAGCAGCTATCCGGGACTTAGGTACAATGAGCAGTTCTTC. Translating gives CASSYPGLRYNEQFF. The V and J genes are TRBV5-4 and TRBJ2-1; maybe TRBD2 (6 bases). The CDR3 has 15 amino acids. The germline V gene encodes CDR1 SGHNT and CDR2 YYREEE (reference sequence). The V and J ends lost 3 bases and 4 bases respectively, with 14 bases between them.

This clone was seen a single time. This chain links TRBV14 with TRBJ2-7, with a possible D match to TRBD2 (6 bases). The germline gives CDR1 SGHDN, CDR2 FVKESK. Trimming removed 1 base from V and 2 bases from J, with 12 bases in between. The CDR3 totals 15 residues. The CDR3 sequence: CASSQVASVPYEQYF. In nucleotides, the CDR3 is TGTGCCAGCAGCCAAGTGGCTAGCGTGCCCTACGAGCAGTACTTC. Drawing the rest from reference TRBV14 and TRBJ2-7, the complete variable domain is EAGVTQFPSHSVIEKGQTVTLRCDPISGHDNLYWYRRVMGKEIKFLLHFVKESKQDESGMPNNRFLAERTGGTYSTLKVQPAELEDSGVYFCASSQVASVPYEQYFGPGTRLTVT.

This chain links TRBV7-2 with TRBJ1-6; 8 bases are shared with TRBD1. The CDR3 spans 15 residues. Germline V gene data show CDR1 as SGHTA and CDR2 as FQGNSA. Trimming cost V 5 bases and J 6 bases; bases outside gene matches: 6. This CDR3 is CASSMLGQGNSPLHF. CDR3 bases: TGTGCCAGCAGCATGCTTGGACAGGGTAATTCACCCCTCCACTTT.

V usage is TRBV30 and J usage is TRBJ1-5, with D maybe TRBD1 (5 bases). CDR1 is GTSNPN, CDR2 SVGIG, per germline (reference sequence). The V and J ends lost 1 base and 4 bases respectively, with 8 bases between them. The CDR3 length is 13 residues. This CDR3 reads CAWSGGQNQPQHF. The CDR3 DNA reads TGTGCCTGGAGTGGGGGCCAGAATCAGCCCCAGCATTTT.

This chain's CDR3 is CSVEIVRGYTF. The CDR3 nucleotides read TGCAGCGTTGAAATCGTCCGTGGCTACACCTTC. V and J are TRBV29-1 and TRBJ1-2; D unresolved. V lost 2 bases to trimming and J lost 7 bases, with 8 bases between them. This CDR3 is built from 11 residues. Germline-derived CDR1 and CDR2 are SQVTM and ANQGSEA.

The CDR3 DNA reads TGTGCCAGCAGTTTACCGGGGACTATTTACGAGCAGTACTTC. Translation: CASSLPGTIYEQYF. This chain connects TRBV28 to TRBJ2-7, with 7 positions matching TRBD2. The germline gives CDR1 MDHEN, CDR2 SYDVKM. V shed 2 bases and J 4 bases; nucleotides not matched to a gene: 5. This CDR3 region has 14 residues.

The genes are TRBV11-3 and TRBJ1-4, with D unclear. The germline V gene encodes CDR1 SGHNT and CDR2 YENEEA. CDR3 length: 15 residues. V lost 2 bases, J lost 3 bases, and 10 bases lay in between. CDR3 residues: CASSLSGVANEKLFF. For the CDR3, the DNA is TGTGCCAGCAGCTTATCGGGTGTTGCTAATGAAAAACTGTTTTTT.